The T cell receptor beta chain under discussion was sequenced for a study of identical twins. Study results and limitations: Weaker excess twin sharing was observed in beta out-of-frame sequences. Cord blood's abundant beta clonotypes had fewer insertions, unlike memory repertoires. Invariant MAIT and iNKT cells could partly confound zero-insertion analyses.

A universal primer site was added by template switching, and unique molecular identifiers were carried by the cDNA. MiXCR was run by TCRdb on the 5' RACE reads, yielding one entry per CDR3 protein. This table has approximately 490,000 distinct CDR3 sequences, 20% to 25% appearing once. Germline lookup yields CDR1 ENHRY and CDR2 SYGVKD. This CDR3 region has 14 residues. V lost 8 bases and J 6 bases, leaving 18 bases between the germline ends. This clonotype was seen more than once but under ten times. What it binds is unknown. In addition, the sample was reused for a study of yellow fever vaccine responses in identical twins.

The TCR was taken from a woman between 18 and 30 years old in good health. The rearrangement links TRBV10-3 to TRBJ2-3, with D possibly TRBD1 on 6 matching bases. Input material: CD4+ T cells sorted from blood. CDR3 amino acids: CAIATRETGDTQYF. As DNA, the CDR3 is TGTGCCATCGCAACACGGGAAACAGGGGATACGCAGTATTTT.